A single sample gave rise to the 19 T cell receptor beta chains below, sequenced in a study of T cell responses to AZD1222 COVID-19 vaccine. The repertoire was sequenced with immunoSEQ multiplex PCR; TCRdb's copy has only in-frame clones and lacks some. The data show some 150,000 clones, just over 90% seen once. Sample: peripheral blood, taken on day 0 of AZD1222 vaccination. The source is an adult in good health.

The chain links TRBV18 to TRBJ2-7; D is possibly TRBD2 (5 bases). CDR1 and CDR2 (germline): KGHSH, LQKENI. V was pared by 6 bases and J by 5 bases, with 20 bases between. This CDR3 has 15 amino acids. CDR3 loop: CASSPLSPGSHEQYF. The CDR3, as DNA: TGTGCCAGCTCCCCATTGAGCCCGGGATCCCACGAGCAGTACTTC.

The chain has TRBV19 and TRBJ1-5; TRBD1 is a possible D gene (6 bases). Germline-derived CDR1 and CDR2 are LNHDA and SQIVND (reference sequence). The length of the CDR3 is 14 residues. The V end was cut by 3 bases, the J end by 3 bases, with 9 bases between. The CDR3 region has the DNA TGTGCCAGTAGTATGACAGGCATCAATCAGCCCCAGCATTTT. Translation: CASSMTGINQPQHF.

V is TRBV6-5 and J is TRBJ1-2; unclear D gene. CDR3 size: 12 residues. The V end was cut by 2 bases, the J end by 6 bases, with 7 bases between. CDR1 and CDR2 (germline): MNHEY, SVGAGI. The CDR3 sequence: CASSYGGNGYTF. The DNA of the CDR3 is TGTGCCAGCAGTTACGGAGGGAATGGCTACACCTTC.

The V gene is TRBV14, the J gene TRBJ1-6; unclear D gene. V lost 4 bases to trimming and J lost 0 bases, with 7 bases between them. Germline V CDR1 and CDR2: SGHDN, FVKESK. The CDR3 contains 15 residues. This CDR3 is CASSLPSSYNSPLHF. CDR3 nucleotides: TGTGCCAGCAGCCTCCCTAGCTCCTATAATTCACCCCTCCACTTT.

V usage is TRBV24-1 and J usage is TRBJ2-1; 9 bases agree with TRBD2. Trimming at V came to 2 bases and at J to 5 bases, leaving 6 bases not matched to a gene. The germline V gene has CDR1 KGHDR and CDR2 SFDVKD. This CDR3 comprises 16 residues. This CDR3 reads CATSDSQAGGHNEQFF. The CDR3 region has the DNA TGTGCCACCAGTGATTCCCAAGCGGGGGGACACAATGAGCAGTTCTTC.

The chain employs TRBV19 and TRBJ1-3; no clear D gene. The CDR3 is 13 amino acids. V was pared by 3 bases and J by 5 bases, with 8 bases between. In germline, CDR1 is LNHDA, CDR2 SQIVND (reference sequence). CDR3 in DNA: TGTGCCAGTAGTATCAACAGCCGAAACACCATATATTTT. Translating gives CASSINSRNTIYF.

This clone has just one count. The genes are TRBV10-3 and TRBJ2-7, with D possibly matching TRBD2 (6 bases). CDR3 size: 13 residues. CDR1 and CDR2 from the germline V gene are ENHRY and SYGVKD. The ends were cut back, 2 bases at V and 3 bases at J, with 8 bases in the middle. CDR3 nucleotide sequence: TGTGCCATCAGTGAGGTGGGGGGCTACGAGCAGTACTTC. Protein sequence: CAISEVGGYEQYF.

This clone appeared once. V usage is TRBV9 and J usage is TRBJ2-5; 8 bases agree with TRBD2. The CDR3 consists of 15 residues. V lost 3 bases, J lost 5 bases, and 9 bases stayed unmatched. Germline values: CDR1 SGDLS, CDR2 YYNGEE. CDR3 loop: CASSALPGLEETQYF. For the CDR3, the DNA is TGTGCCAGCAGCGCCCTCCCGGGACTAGAGGAGACCCAGTACTTC.

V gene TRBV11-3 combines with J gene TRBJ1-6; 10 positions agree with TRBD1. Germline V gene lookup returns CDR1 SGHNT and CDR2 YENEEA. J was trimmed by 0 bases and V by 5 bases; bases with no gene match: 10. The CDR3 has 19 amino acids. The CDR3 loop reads CASSLAGQGTPSYNSPLHF. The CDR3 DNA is TGTGCCAGCAGCCTAGCGGGACAGGGGACCCCCTCCTATAATTCACCCCTCCACTTT.

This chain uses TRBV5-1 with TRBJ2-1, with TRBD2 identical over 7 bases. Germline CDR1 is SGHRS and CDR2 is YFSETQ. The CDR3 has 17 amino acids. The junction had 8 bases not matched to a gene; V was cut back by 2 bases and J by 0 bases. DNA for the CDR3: TGCGCCAGCAGCTTAGGAGCGGGGCCGAGCTCCTACAATGAGCAGTTCTTC. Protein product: CASSLGAGPSSYNEQFF.

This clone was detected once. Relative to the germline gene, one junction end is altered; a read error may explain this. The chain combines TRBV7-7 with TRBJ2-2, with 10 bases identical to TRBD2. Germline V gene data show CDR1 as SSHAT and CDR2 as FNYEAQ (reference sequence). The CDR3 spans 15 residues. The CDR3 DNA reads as TGTGCTAGCAGCTCTCTAGCGGGAGAAGGCGGGGAGCTGTTTTTT. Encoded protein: CASSSLAGEGGELFF.

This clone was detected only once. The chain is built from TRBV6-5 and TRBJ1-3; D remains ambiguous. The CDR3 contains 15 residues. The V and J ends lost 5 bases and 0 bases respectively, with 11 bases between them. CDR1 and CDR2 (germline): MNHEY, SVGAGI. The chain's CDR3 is CASSPGRLSGNTIYF. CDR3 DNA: TGTGCCAGCAGTCCCGGACGGCTCTCTGGAAACACCATATATTTT.

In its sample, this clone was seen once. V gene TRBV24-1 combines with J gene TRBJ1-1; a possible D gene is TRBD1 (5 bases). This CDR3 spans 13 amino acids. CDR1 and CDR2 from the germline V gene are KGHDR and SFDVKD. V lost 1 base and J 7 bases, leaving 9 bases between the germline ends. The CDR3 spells CATSDLEGSEAFF. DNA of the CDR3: TGTGCCACCAGTGATTTAGAGGGGAGTGAAGCTTTCTTT.

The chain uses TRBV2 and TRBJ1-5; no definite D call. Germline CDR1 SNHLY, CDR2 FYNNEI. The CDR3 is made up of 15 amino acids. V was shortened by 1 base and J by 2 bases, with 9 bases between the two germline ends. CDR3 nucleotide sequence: TGTGCCAGCAGTGAAGACAGACGGGGCAATCAGCCCCAGCATTTT. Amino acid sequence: CASSEDRRGNQPQHF.

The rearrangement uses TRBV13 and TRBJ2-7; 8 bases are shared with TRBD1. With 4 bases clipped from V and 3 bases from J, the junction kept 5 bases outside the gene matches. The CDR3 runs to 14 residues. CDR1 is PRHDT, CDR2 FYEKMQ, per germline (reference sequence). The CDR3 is CASSWDRTVYEQYF. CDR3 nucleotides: TGTGCCAGCAGCTGGGACAGGACCGTCTACGAGCAGTACTTC.

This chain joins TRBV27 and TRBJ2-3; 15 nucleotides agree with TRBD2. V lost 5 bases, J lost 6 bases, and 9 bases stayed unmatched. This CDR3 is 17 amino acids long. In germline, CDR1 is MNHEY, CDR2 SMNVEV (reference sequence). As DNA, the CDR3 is TGTGCCAGCAGTGTGGCCGGACTAGCGGGAGGGCTGGATACGCAGTATTTT. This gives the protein CASSVAGLAGGLDTQYF.

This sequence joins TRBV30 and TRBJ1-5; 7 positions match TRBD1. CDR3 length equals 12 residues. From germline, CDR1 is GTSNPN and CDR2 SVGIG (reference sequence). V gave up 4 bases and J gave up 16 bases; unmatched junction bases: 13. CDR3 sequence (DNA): TGTGCCTGGAATCGAGAGGGACAGCGTGGACATTTT. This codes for CAWNREGQRGHF.

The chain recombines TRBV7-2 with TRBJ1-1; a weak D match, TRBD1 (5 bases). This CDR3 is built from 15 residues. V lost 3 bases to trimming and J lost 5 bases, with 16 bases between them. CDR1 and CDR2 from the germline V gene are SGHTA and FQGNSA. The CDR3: CASSFMPRAVTEAFF. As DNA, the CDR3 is TGTGCCAGCAGCTTTATGCCCAGGGCAGTTACTGAAGCTTTCTTT. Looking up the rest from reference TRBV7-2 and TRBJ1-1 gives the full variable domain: GAGVSQSPSNKVTEKGKDVELRCDPISGHTALYWYRQSLGQGLEFLIYFQGNSAPDKSGLPSDRFSAERTGGSVSTLTIQRTQQEDSAVYLCASSFMPRAVTEAFFGQGTRLTVV.

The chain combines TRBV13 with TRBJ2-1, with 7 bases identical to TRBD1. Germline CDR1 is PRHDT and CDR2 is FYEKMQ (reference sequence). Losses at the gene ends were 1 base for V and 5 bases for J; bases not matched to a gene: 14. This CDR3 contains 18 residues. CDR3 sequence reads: CASSLEGARAGKNNEQFF. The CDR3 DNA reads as TGTGCCAGCAGCTTAGAGGGGGCGAGGGCAGGGAAAAACAATGAGCAGTTCTTC.